This entry describes one T cell receptor (beta chain). This clonotype was picked up one time. Its antigen specificity is not known. The record has no base qualities; no much larger clone is one base away. Evidence from one read is weak. These data belong to a study of early T cells in non-severe SARS-CoV-2 infection (dated by TCRdb to the early 2020s). Regarding the study in general: Because TCR sequencing was done on bulk RNA from unsorted whole blood, the alpha and beta chains could not be paired. The full study reports these points: VDJdb matching was skewed toward anti-spike CD8 responses and likely underestimated virus-specific expansions, missing private and CD4 specificities.

A case-control design nested within a healthcare worker cohort in London, UK, was used, with weekly nasopharyngeal swab PCR tests and blood sampling performed. Healthcare workers were recruited between 23 and 31 March 2020, during the week of the UK lockdown, and were followed weekly for up to about 15 weeks. The germline V gene sets CDR1 to MDHEN and CDR2 to SYDVKM. The CDR3 runs 15 amino acids, cysteine and phenylalanine included. The sequence is cut down to CDR3 DNA, 45 bases in frame from base 1. The junction shows trimming of 2 bases on V and 8 bases on J, plus 19 bases between the germline ends. Libraries came from 5' RACE. Sequencing instrument: NextSeq 500. The TCR library protocol attached unique molecular identifiers to individual cDNA molecules to correct for sequencing error and PCR bias. Sequencing covered both TCR alpha and beta chains, and within each sample the abundances of alpha and beta sequences were tightly co-correlated. The original pipeline was this. Decombinator V4 was used to annotate TCR sequences for V gene, J gene and CDR3. TCRs were defined as expanded if a significant change between any two time points was detected under a Poisson model with p below 0.0001. TCR abundances were normalised to the total number of TCRs sequenced per sample and were expressed as counts per million. MAIT TCRs were defined by TRAV1-2 paired with TRAJ12, TRAJ20 or TRAJ33, and iNKT TCRs by TRAV10 paired with TRAJ18. VDJdb, accessed on 1 November 2021, was searched for TCRs annotated for CMV, EBV and SARS-CoV-2, and TCRs annotated for more than one antigen were excluded. Clones were called with MiXCR by TCRdb after fastp trimmed the public reads at Q25, and only in-frame beta chains were retained. Each record represents a unique CDR3 protein, reported with the most common genes and DNA among its rows. The V and J calls follow TCRdb's processing rather than the paper's. The sample contains some 57,000 distinct CDR3 sequences, about 5.6% of them found a single time. Approximately 6.3% of the sample lies in the top ten.

The V and J genes are TRBV28 and TRBJ2-7; no D gene can be assigned with confidence. The sequenced sample consisted of whole blood. This TCR was recovered from an adult who was a healthcare worker with PCR-confirmed SARS-CoV-2 infection or an uninfected control (not recorded which). The encoded CDR3 is CASSLRAGILRKQYF. The DNA reads as follows: TGTGCCAGCAGTTTAAGGGCAGGAATCCTACGAAAGCAGTACTTC.